Each of the 26 T cell receptor beta chains below was sequenced from the same sample in a study of shared clonotypes between healthy human individuals. This table comes from immunoSEQ multiplex PCR, and its TCRdb copy is limited to in-frame clones, with some not included. The sample lists about 1 million clones; approximately 72% were seen once. Sequencing input: memory CD4+ T cells sorted from blood. The subset is: CD45RA-negative fraction. These receptors originate from a man aged 18-30 years in good health.

Worth noting for this clone: A far larger clone is off by one base, so a read error is likely. Other DNA sequences in the sample encode the same CDR3. This chain links TRBV28 with TRBJ2-4; no firm D call. This CDR3 comprises 11 residues. Germline values: CDR1 MDHEN, CDR2 SYDVKM. CDR3 in amino acids: CASSLKNIQYF. CDR3 nucleotide sequence: TGTGCTAGCAGTTTAAAAAACATTCAGTACTTC.

Worth noting for this clone: The sample contains more than one DNA sequence encoding this CDR3. The J gene is TRBJ1-1, the V gene TRBV18, with D tentatively TRBD1 (5 bases). Germline V gene lookup returns CDR1 KGHSH and CDR2 LQKENI. The CDR3 is 13 residues long. The V end lost 6 bases, the J end lost 3 bases, and 11 bases lay between the germline ends. In nucleotides, the CDR3 is TGTGCCAGCTCTCAGGGTCGGGACACTGAAGCTTTCTTT. Its translation is CASSQGRDTEAFF.

The rearrangement links TRBV30 to TRBJ1-4; tentative D call: TRBD1 (5 bases). The CDR3 contains 13 residues. Trimming removed 1 base at V and 6 bases at J, with 9 bases between. CDR1 and CDR2 (germline): GTSNPN, SVGIG (reference sequence). CDR3 nucleotide sequence: TGTGCCTGGAGTGGGGGGGTTCATGAAAAACTGTTTTTT. This translates into CAWSGGVHEKLFF.

In this sample, this clone turned up a few times. The chain combines TRBV2 with TRBJ2-4; D is possibly TRBD1 (5 bases). From germline, CDR1 is SNHLY and CDR2 FYNNEI. Trimming removed 1 base from V and 12 bases from J, with 10 bases in between. CDR3 length: 12 residues. The CDR3 nucleotides are TGTGCCAGCAGTGAAGGGACACCCCATCAGTACTTC. This codes for CASSEGTPHQYF.

This clone was recorded a few times. The J gene is TRBJ1-6, the V gene TRBV30, with D tentatively TRBD1 (5 bases). V was clipped by 5 bases and J by 13 bases, with 18 bases between them. The CDR3 contains 13 residues. The germline V gene encodes CDR1 GTSNPN and CDR2 SVGIG (reference sequence). The CDR3 nucleotides are TGTGCCTGGGAAAGGGGAGCTTATATTCCCCTCCACTTT. Translating it yields CAWERGAYIPLHF.

The rearrangement joins TRBV7-2 to TRBJ2-3; TRBD1 matches 9 bases. V shed 5 bases, J shed 6 bases, and the junction held 9 bases outside the gene matches. The CDR3 has 15 residues. Germline CDR1 SGHTA, CDR2 FQGNSA. As DNA, the CDR3 is TGTGCCAGCAGCCAGGGCCGGACAGGGGCGGATACGCAGTATTTT. Translated, it gives CASSQGRTGADTQYF.

The rearrangement links TRBV5-4 to TRBJ2-3; D is possibly TRBD2 (6 bases). Germline CDR1 and CDR2: SGHNT and YYREEE (reference sequence). Deletions cut 3 bases from V and 10 bases from J, with 12 bases between. The length of the CDR3 is 12 residues. The CDR3 protein is CASSSGERPQYF. CDR3 nucleotide sequence: TGTGCCAGCAGCTCGGGGGAAAGACCGCAGTATTTT.

The chain couples TRBV5-4 to TRBJ2-1; either TRBD1 or TRBD2 may fit D (5 bases each). V was cut by 5 bases and J by 10 bases, with 16 bases left in between. CDR3 size: 13 residues. Looked up from germline, CDR1 is SGHNT and CDR2 is YYREEE (reference sequence). The CDR3 region is CASRLRGPGEQFF. The CDR3 DNA sequence: TGTGCCAGCAGACTGAGGGGCCCAGGGGAGCAGTTCTTC.

This clone was seen just once. The rearrangement uses TRBV10-1 and TRBJ1-6; 8 bases map to TRBD1. Germline V CDR1 and CDR2: WNHNN, SYGVQD (reference sequence). The CDR3 loop spans 15 amino acids. The V gene end was trimmed by 5 bases and the J gene end by 7 bases; junction bases not matched to a gene: 7. This CDR3 is CASSPDRGGNSPLHF. CDR3 bases: TGCGCCAGCAGTCCTGACAGGGGTGGCAATTCACCCCTCCACTTT.

As regards this clone: Other DNA sequences in this specimen translate into the identical CDR3. V usage is TRBV12-5 and J usage is TRBJ1-5; D is unclear. The germline V gene has CDR1 LGHNT and CDR2 FRNRAP. The CDR3 sequence is 12 residues long. V lost 1 base, J lost 4 bases, and 2 bases lay in between. The CDR3 spells CASGLDNQPQHF. The CDR3 nucleotides are TGTGCTAGTGGTTTGGATAATCAGCCCCAGCATTTT.

Regarding this clone: The sample has other DNA sequences that encode this CDR3 too. The chain is built from TRBV6-5 and TRBJ1-2; D gene unclear. The V gene lost 5 bases and the J gene lost 0 bases, with 10 bases spanning the gap. The V gene's germline CDR1 is MNHEY and CDR2 SVGAGI. CDR3 length equals 14 residues. CDR3 region: CASSTDGTNYGYTF. DNA of the CDR3: TGTGCCAGCAGTACTGACGGGACTAACTATGGCTACACCTTC.

This chain joins TRBV6-6 and TRBJ1-5; D uncertain. The length of the CDR3 is 14 residues. Germline values: CDR1 MNHNY, CDR2 SVGAGI (reference sequence). Trimming took off 2 bases at V and 3 bases at J, with 8 bases between the two ends. The CDR3 DNA sequence: TGTGCCAGCAGTTACGGGGAGCTCAATCAGCCCCAGCATTTT. The encoded protein is CASSYGELNQPQHF.

Of note for this clone: Different DNA sequences within this sample yield the same CDR3. The chain combines TRBV6-5 with TRBJ1-4; D is possibly TRBD1 (5 bases). From germline, CDR1 is MNHEY and CDR2 SVGAGI. Trimming cost V 2 bases and J 3 bases, with 10 bases left between them. The CDR3 totals 15 residues. The CDR3 DNA reads TGTGCCAGCAGTTACGGGGGGAAGGCTAATGAAAAACTGTTTTTT. Residues: CASSYGGKANEKLFF.

This clone was observed a few times. CDR3 sequence: CASSFPGGHGYTF. As DNA, the CDR3 is TGTGCCAGCAGCTTCCCAGGGGGTCATGGCTACACCTTC. This rearrangement joins TRBV5-4 to TRBJ1-2; 7 positions agree with TRBD1. Germline V gene sequence: CDR1 SGHNT, CDR2 YYREEE (reference sequence). J lost 6 bases, V lost 2 bases, and 4 bases had no gene match. This CDR3 has 13 amino acids.

The chain uses TRBV6-1 and TRBJ2-1, with TRBD2 matching over 11 bases. With V trimmed by 6 bases and J by 3 bases, 4 bases remained unmatched. Germline V gives CDR1 MNHNS, CDR2 SASEGT. The CDR3 is 15 residues long. The CDR3 DNA reads as TGTGCCAGCAGCACGACTAGCGGGATCTACAATGAGCAGTTCTTC. This encodes CASSTTSGIYNEQFF.

As regards this clone: This specimen includes other DNA sequences encoding the same CDR3. V usage is TRBV5-1 and J usage is TRBJ2-7, with TRBD2 as a possible D gene (5 bases). There are 13 residues in the CDR3. CDR1 and CDR2 (germline): SGHRS, YFSETQ. Trimming left V 4 bases short and J 1 base short, with 9 bases between. CDR3 in amino acids: CASSPSGSYEQYF. The CDR3 bases are TGCGCCAGCAGCCCTTCGGGGTCCTACGAGCAGTACTTC.

The chain links TRBV11-2 to TRBJ1-4; possible D gene TRBD1, 6 bases. The germline V and J ends were trimmed by 5 bases and 3 bases, with 13 bases remaining between them. CDR3 length: 15 residues. CDR1 is SGHAT and CDR2 is FQNNGV in the germline V gene. The CDR3 spells CASSRTGTANEKLFF. CDR3 bases: TGTGCCAGCAGCCGTACAGGGACCGCTAATGAAAAACTGTTTTTT.

The V and J genes are TRBV30 and TRBJ1-5, with D possibly being TRBD1 (5 bases). Germline V lookup: CDR1 GTSNPN, CDR2 SVGIG (reference sequence). Deletions cut 1 base from V and 0 bases from J, with 10 bases between. This CDR3 is built from 15 residues. The chain's CDR3 is CAWSGDPYSNQPQHF. The CDR3 coding sequence is TGTGCCTGGAGTGGGGACCCTTATAGCAATCAGCCCCAGCATTTT.

The chain joins TRBV4-3 to TRBJ2-1; 10 bases fit TRBD2. V was pared by 2 bases and J by 3 bases, with 1 base of the junction left unmatched. From germline, CDR1 is LGHNA and CDR2 YSLEER. CDR3 size: 15 residues. CDR3 bases: TGCGCCAGCAGCCAAATAGCGGGAGGCTACAATGAGCAGTTCTTC. It encodes CASSQIAGGYNEQFF.

The chain links TRBV9 to TRBJ2-2, with D tentatively TRBD1 (6 bases). V was trimmed by 3 bases and J by 4 bases, leaving 16 bases between them. The germline V gene has CDR1 SGDLS and CDR2 YYNGEE. The CDR3 is made up of 16 amino acids. The CDR3 is CASSEGVTALTGELFF. As DNA, the CDR3 is TGTGCCAGCAGCGAGGGGGTGACAGCCCTCACCGGGGAGCTGTTTTTT.

V is TRBV11-3 and J is TRBJ1-6; perhaps TRBD1 as D (5 bases). CDR1 is SGHNT and CDR2 is YENEEA in the germline V gene. The V gene lost 6 bases and the J gene lost 5 bases, with 8 bases spanning the gap. The CDR3 contains 13 residues. The CDR3, as DNA: TGTGCCAGCAGTAGGGGTAATAATTCACCCCTCCACTTT. It is translated as CASSRGNNSPLHF.

V usage is TRBV6-5 and J usage is TRBJ2-7; the match to TRBD1 covers 10 bases. Germline lookup yields CDR1 MNHEY and CDR2 SVGAGI. The CDR3 is 15 amino acids. J was trimmed by 7 bases and V by 6 bases; bases with no gene match: 12. DNA for the CDR3: TGTGCCAGCAGGCAGGACAGGGGGTATTCCTCGGAGCAGTACTTC. Translated: CASRQDRGYSSEQYF.

The chain combines TRBV6-1 with TRBJ1-5; D gene uncertain. Germline V gene data show CDR1 as MNHNS and CDR2 as SASEGT. CDR3 size: 14 residues. V lost 2 bases, J lost 1 base, and 6 bases lay in between. CDR3 in DNA: TGTGCCAGCAGTGAAAAGGAAAGCAATCAGCCCCAGCATTTT. It specifies CASSEKESNQPQHF.

A few counts support this clone. This rearrangement joins TRBV18 to TRBJ2-1; D unclear. The CDR3 sequence is 14 residues long. Germline loops: CDR1 KGHSH, CDR2 LQKENI. The V and J ends lost 3 bases and 4 bases respectively, with 10 bases between them. In DNA form, the CDR3 reads TGTGCCAGCTCACCGTCCAGCGCGTACAATGAGCAGTTCTTC. Translation gives CASSPSSAYNEQFF.

With respect to this clone: Additional DNA sequences in this sample encode the identical CDR3. The V gene is TRBV5-4, the J gene TRBJ2-7, with unresolved D. CDR3 length equals 12 residues. Germline CDR1 reads SGHNT; CDR2 reads YYREEE (reference sequence). Between the trimmed V and J ends, which lost 4 bases and 2 bases, there was a span of 7 bases. The CDR3 DNA sequence: TGTGCCAGCAGCCTTAATGCCTACGAGCAGTACTTC. Protein: CASSLNAYEQYF.

This sequence joins TRBV6-1 and TRBJ2-5; no clear D. Deletions cut 0 bases from V and 7 bases from J, with 12 bases between. The CDR3 loop spans 14 amino acids. Looked up from germline, CDR1 is MNHNS and CDR2 is SASEGT. The CDR3 DNA reads TGTGCCAGCAGTGAAGCGCCCCAGCCAAGGACCCAGTACTTC. This encodes CASSEAPQPRTQYF.